What follows are 4 T cell receptor beta chains derived from one specimen sequenced in a study of cytomegalovirus exposure and HLA in healthy donors (dated by TCRdb to the late 2010s). The method behind the library was the immunoSEQ multiplex PCR assay. Held by TCRdb, this immuneACCESS table contains in-frame sequences only and omits some clones. Under half of the omission traces to an unresolved V gene where checked; the cause of the rest is unknown. Recorded for this sample are about 190,000 clones; roughly four fifths of them occurred a single time. The ten largest make up roughly 2.8% of the sample. Sequenced material: PBMCs. Receptors were obtained from a woman between 18 and 30 years old in good health and CMV-seropositive.

This clone was found once. The chain links TRBV27 to TRBJ2-7; 11 positions agree with TRBD2. CDR1 is MNHEY and CDR2 is SMNVEV in the germline V gene (reference sequence). CDR3 size: 15 residues. The junction had 7 bases not matched to a gene; V was cut back by 5 bases and J by 4 bases. The CDR3 bases are TGTGCCAGCAGTACGCTAGCGGGGGGACCTTACGAGCAGTACTTC. It encodes CASSTLAGGPYEQYF.

V is TRBV10-3 and J is TRBJ1-1; D possibly corresponds to TRBD1 (5 bases). Trimming pared 6 bases from V and 1 base from J, leaving 9 bases between. CDR3 size: 13 residues. CDR1 is ENHRY, CDR2 SYGVKD, per germline. In nucleotides, the CDR3 is TGTGCCATCAGACCGACAGAGAACACTGAAGCTTTCTTT. This translates into CAIRPTENTEAFF.

The rearrangement uses TRBV6-1 and TRBJ1-1; the D gene is possibly TRBD1 (6 bases). CDR3 length: 14 residues. The germline gives CDR1 MNHNS, CDR2 SASEGT. Trimming took off 1 base at V and 5 bases at J, with 11 bases between the two ends. CDR3 residues: CASSEEGGPTEAFF. CDR3 in DNA: TGTGCCAGCAGTGAAGAGGGGGGGCCTACTGAAGCTTTCTTT.

The V and J genes are TRBV7-2 and TRBJ1-2; D is unresolved. Germline CDR1 is SGHTA and CDR2 is FQGNSA. This CDR3 has 16 amino acids. V was trimmed by 5 bases and J by 0 bases, leaving 16 bases between them. CDR3: CASSPNTRRANYGYTF. Here the CDR3 DNA reads TGTGCCAGCAGCCCAAACACAAGGAGAGCTAACTATGGCTACACCTTC.